In its sample, the clone carrying this T cell receptor beta chain was seen a few times. The data stem from a study of blood T cell repertoires in COVID-19. In the original analysis: Amplification with reference gene primers provided the estimates of nucleated cell counts. The assay was immunoSEQ multiplex PCR, and TCRdb's table has in-frame clones only and misses some. The D gene and trimming were derived from the DNA, and the V and J assignments and clone size from that table. The sample has 90,000 to 150,000 clones; roughly 89% are singletons. The sequenced sample was peripheral blood. The sequence derives from a woman between 45 and 65 years old with acute or convalescent COVID-19.

Here the CDR3 reads CASSLGLAGYNEQFF. In DNA form, the CDR3 reads TGTGCCAGCAGTTTGGGACTAGCGGGCTACAATGAGCAGTTCTTC. This chain joins TRBV2 and TRBJ2-1; 12 bases are a match to TRBD2. CDR3 length: 15 residues. Losses at the gene ends were 5 bases for V and 3 bases for J; bases not matched to a gene: 2. Per the germline V gene, CDR1 is SNHLY and CDR2 is FYNNEI.